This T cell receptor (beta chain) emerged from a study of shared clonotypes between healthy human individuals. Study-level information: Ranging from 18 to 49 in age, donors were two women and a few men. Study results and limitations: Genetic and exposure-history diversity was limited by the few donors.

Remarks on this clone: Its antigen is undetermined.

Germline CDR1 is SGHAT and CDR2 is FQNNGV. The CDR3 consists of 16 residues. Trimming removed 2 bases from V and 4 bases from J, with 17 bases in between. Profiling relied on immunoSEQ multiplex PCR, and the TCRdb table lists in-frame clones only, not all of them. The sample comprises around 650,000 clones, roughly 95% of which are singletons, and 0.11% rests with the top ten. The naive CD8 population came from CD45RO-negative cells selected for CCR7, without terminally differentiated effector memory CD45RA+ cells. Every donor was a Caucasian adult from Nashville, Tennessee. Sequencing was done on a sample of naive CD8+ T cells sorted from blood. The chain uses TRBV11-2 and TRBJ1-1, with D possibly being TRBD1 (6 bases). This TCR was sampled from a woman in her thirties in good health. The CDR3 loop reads CASSLHMGQGTTEAFF. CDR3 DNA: TGTGCCAGCAGCTTACATATGGGGCAGGGGACCACTGAAGCTTTCTTT.